This TCR beta chain was profiled in a study of T-cell reconstitution after alpha-beta-depleted transplantation in children. Germline V gene data show CDR1 as SGHRS and CDR2 as YFSETQ. The CDR3 has 13 residues. The junction had 5 bases not matched to a gene; V was cut back by 5 bases and J by 6 bases. During its preparation, the TCRbeta library received unique molecular identifiers. TCRdb processed the PCR reads anew with MiXCR; each CDR3 protein has one entry. Seen here are approximately 420,000 distinct CDR3 sequences, approximately 10% observed once, and the top ten hold 5% to 6.5%. This clonotype was obtained from a human donor who donated a stem cell graft to a child with acute myeloid leukemia. Sample: PBMCs from the stem cell graft donor, taken from the stem cell graft. The chain recombines TRBV5-1 with TRBJ2-1, with 7 nucleotides matching TRBD2. CDR3 bases: TGCGCCAGCAGAACGACTAGCAGCAATGAGCAGTTCTTC. Its translation is CASRTTSSNEQFF. Looking up the rest from reference TRBV5-1 and TRBJ2-1 gives the full variable domain: KAGVTQTPRYLIKTRGQQVTLSCSPISGHRSVSWYQQTPGQGLQFLFEYFSETQRNKGNFPGRFSGRQFSNSRSEMNVSTLELGDSALYLCASRTTSSNEQFFGPGTRLTVL.